This T cell receptor (beta chain) was obtained from a study of spatial heterogeneity in lung cancer. This clonotype was seen ten or more times. The V and J ends lost 2 bases and 0 bases respectively, with 17 bases between them. In germline, CDR1 is MNHEY, CDR2 SVGEGT. CDR3 length equals 18 residues. Each CDR3 protein is one row after TCRdb ran MiXCR on the 5' RACE reads. The data show about 38,000 distinct CDR3 sequences, around 7.5% seen once. The time point is: sample taken at primary tumor resection. No cells were sorted before sequencing. The whole RNA sequenced was extracted from tumor, nontumor lung or frozen PBMC.

Here the sequenced sample was PBMCs, taken at surgery. The sequence was collected from a male donor with early-stage non-small cell lung cancer. This chain links TRBV6-2 or TRBV6-3 with TRBJ2-1, with D possibly TRBD2 on 6 matching bases. The CDR3 nucleotides read TGTGCCAGCAGTTACGAGACTAGAGTAGCTCTCTCCTACAATGAGCAGTTCTTC. Encoded protein: CASSYETRVALSYNEQFF.